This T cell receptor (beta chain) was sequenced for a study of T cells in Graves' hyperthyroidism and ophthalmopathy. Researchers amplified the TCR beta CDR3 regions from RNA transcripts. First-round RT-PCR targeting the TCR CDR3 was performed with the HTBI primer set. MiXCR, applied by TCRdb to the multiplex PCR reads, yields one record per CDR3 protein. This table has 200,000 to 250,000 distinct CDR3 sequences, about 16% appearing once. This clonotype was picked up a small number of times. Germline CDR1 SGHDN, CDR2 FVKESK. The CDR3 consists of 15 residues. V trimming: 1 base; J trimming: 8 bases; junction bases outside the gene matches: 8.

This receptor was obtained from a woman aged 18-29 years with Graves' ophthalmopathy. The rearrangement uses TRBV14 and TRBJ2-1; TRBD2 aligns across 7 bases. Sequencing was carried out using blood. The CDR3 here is CASSQAAGVVYEQFF. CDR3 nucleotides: TGTGCCAGCAGCCAAGCGGCGGGAGTTGTCTATGAGCAGTTCTTC.